This is a list of T cell receptor beta chains from one sample in a study of blood T cell repertoires in COVID-19. Clones were read by immunoSEQ multiplex PCR, and TCRdb kept only the in-frame ones, dropping some. The sample carries 450,000 to 500,000 clones, about 88% recorded once. Sample: PBMCs or T cells enriched from blood (not recorded which). The source is a woman aged 60-70 years who had recovered from COVID-19. CDR3s include the opening cysteine and the closing phenylalanine or tryptophan. Fields, in order: J gene, D gene, V gene, clone size, CDR3 protein, CDR3 DNA. D genes are given only for firm matches. The size field is filled for only some rows; it gives once, few, many or a size class.

j_gene: TRBJ2-2; d_gene: -; v_gene: TRBV5-1; abundance: -; CDR3aa: CASSLSRGPPNTGELFF; CDR3nt: TGCGCCAGCAGCTTGTCGCGGGGGCCCCCGAACACCGGGGAGCTGTTTTTT
j_gene: TRBJ1-4; d_gene: -; v_gene: TRBV7-8; abundance: few; CDR3aa: CASSSGAANEKLFF; CDR3nt: TGTGCCAGCAGCTCAGGGGCAGCTAATGAAAAACTGTTTTTT
j_gene: TRBJ2-2; d_gene: -; v_gene: TRBV19; abundance: -; CDR3aa: CASTSNHRGRRGSGGELFF; CDR3nt: TGTGCCAGTACCTCAAACCACAGGGGCCGCCGGGGGAGTGGCGGGGAGCTGTTTTTT
j_gene: TRBJ1-5; d_gene: -; v_gene: TRBV30; abundance: -; CDR3aa: CAWSVGGSSNQPQHF; CDR3nt: TGTGCCTGGAGTGTAGGAGGGTCCAGCAATCAGCCCCAGCATTTT
j_gene: TRBJ2-3; d_gene: -; v_gene: TRBV5-1; abundance: -; CDR3aa: CASSSGQPGTDTQYF; CDR3nt: TGCGCCAGCAGCTCAGGACAGCCTGGCACAGATACGCAGTATTTT
j_gene: TRBJ2-4; d_gene: -; v_gene: TRBV10-3; abundance: -; CDR3aa: CAISESGQTKNIQYF; CDR3nt: TGTGCCATCAGTGAGTCTGGACAGACTAAAAACATTCAGTACTTC
j_gene: TRBJ1-2; d_gene: TRBD1; v_gene: TRBV28; abundance: -; CDR3aa: CASTPLKDRPYGYTF; CDR3nt: TGTGCCAGCACCCCGTTGAAGGACAGGCCCTATGGCTACACCTTC
j_gene: TRBJ2-1; d_gene: -; v_gene: TRBV7-9; abundance: once; CDR3aa: CASSFGSSYNEQFF; CDR3nt: TGTGCCAGCAGCTTCGGGAGCTCCTACAATGAGCAGTTCTTC
j_gene: TRBJ2-5; d_gene: TRBD2; v_gene: TRBV10-3; abundance: -; CDR3aa: CAISEWGGQETQYF; CDR3nt: TGTGCCATCAGTGAATGGGGGGGCCAAGAGACCCAGTACTTC
j_gene: TRBJ2-3; d_gene: -; v_gene: TRBV7-9; abundance: -; CDR3aa: CASSNGQGSYTQYF; CDR3nt: TGTGCCAGCAGCAACGGCCAGGGCTCATATACGCAGTATTTT
j_gene: TRBJ2-3; d_gene: -; v_gene: TRBV9; abundance: -; CDR3aa: CASSVGGLNTDTQYF; CDR3nt: TGTGCCAGCAGCGTAGGGGGACTTAACACAGATACGCAGTATTTT
j_gene: TRBJ2-1; d_gene: TRBD2; v_gene: TRBV6-5; abundance: -; CDR3aa: CASCSGGAYEQFF; CDR3nt: TGTGCCAGTTGTAGCGGGGGGGCCTATGAGCAGTTCTTC
j_gene: TRBJ1-1; d_gene: -; v_gene: TRBV5-1; abundance: -; CDR3aa: CASSFYGGGRTEAFF; CDR3nt: TGCGCCAGCAGCTTTTATGGCGGGGGGAGGACTGAAGCTTTCTTT
j_gene: TRBJ2-6; d_gene: TRBD1; v_gene: TRBV7-9; abundance: once; CDR3aa: CASRPSLRQGKTGANVLTF; CDR3nt: TGTGCCAGCAGGCCCAGCCTCCGACAGGGGAAGACTGGGGCCAACGTCCTGACTTTC
j_gene: TRBJ2-7; d_gene: TRBD1; v_gene: TRBV19; abundance: once; CDR3aa: CASSRTGTENSYEQYF; CDR3nt: TGTGCCAGTAGTAGGACCGGGACAGAAAACTCCTACGAGCAGTACTTC
j_gene: TRBJ1-6; d_gene: TRBD1; v_gene: TRBV19; abundance: -; CDR3aa: CASSIAIGTGSNSPLHF; CDR3nt: TGTGCCAGTAGTATAGCTATCGGGACAGGGAGTAATTCACCCCTCCACTTT
j_gene: TRBJ1-6; d_gene: -; v_gene: TRBV30; abundance: -; CDR3aa: CAWSPGTLGDSPLHF; CDR3nt: TGTGCCTGGAGTCCCGGGACACTTGGGGATTCACCCCTCCACTTT
j_gene: TRBJ1-3; d_gene: -; v_gene: TRBV9; abundance: -; CDR3aa: CASSLQESGNTIYF; CDR3nt: TGTGCCAGCAGCCTACAGGAATCTGGAAACACCATATATTTT
j_gene: TRBJ2-7; d_gene: -; v_gene: TRBV5-1; abundance: once; CDR3aa: CASSLSGGSRSSVSYEQYF; CDR3nt: TGCGCCAGCAGCTTGAGTGGTGGGAGTCGGTCTAGCGTTTCCTACGAGCAGTACTTC
j_gene: TRBJ2-1; d_gene: TRBD2; v_gene: TRBV9; abundance: -; CDR3aa: CASSPWGGGYNEQFF; CDR3nt: TGTGCCAGCAGCCCTTGGGGCGGGGGGTACAATGAGCAGTTCTTC
j_gene: TRBJ2-7; d_gene: -; v_gene: TRBV20-1; abundance: -; CDR3aa: CSEQSSYEQYF; CDR3nt: TGCAGTGAACAGTCCTCCTACGAGCAGTACTTC
j_gene: TRBJ2-1; d_gene: -; v_gene: TRBV11-2; abundance: few; CDR3aa: CASSLVFRLPNEQFF; CDR3nt: TGTGCCAGCAGCTTAGTGTTCAGGCTCCCGAATGAGCAGTTCTTC
j_gene: TRBJ2-1; d_gene: -; v_gene: TRBV6-5; abundance: once; CDR3aa: CASSYGTDRNEQFF; CDR3nt: TGTGCCAGCAGTTATGGGACCGACAGGAATGAGCAGTTCTTC
j_gene: TRBJ2-1; d_gene: TRBD2; v_gene: TRBV9; abundance: -; CDR3aa: CASSVGLAEWNEQFF; CDR3nt: TGTGCCAGCAGCGTAGGACTAGCGGAGTGGAATGAGCAGTTCTTC
j_gene: TRBJ1-2; d_gene: -; v_gene: TRBV5-1; abundance: -; CDR3aa: CASSLAGGTNYGYTF; CDR3nt: TGCGCCAGCAGCTTGGCGGGGGGAACGAACTATGGCTACACCTTC